This T cell receptor beta chain was sequenced in a study of early stage breast cancer tumors. Whole-study context: ER+/PR+/HER2- status applied to about 80% of the 16 invasive breast tumors. Invasive lobular carcinomas made up about 30% of the 12 ER+/PR+/HER2- tumors. Whole-study findings and limits: Comparing each tissue with blood distinguished tumor from normal in about 90% of the 16 patients.

Only in-frame clones appear in the TCRdb table, and some are missing; sequencing was by immunoSEQ multiplex PCR. The sample contains some 41,000 clones, approximately 78% of which appear only once. V shed 4 bases and J 2 bases; nucleotides not matched to a gene: 10. The CDR3 is 17 residues long. Germline V gene data show CDR1 as SEHNR and CDR2 as FQNEAQ (reference sequence). As for this clone: Its target is unknown.

Sequenced: blood. The rearrangement uses TRBV7-9 and TRBJ1-2; 10 bases are shared with TRBD1. The TCR comes from a person aged 45 to 59 with breast cancer. Here the CDR3 reads CASSSAEGGQGNYGYTF. CDR3 DNA sequence: TGTGCCAGCAGCTCGGCAGAGGGGGGACAGGGGAACTATGGCTACACCTTC.